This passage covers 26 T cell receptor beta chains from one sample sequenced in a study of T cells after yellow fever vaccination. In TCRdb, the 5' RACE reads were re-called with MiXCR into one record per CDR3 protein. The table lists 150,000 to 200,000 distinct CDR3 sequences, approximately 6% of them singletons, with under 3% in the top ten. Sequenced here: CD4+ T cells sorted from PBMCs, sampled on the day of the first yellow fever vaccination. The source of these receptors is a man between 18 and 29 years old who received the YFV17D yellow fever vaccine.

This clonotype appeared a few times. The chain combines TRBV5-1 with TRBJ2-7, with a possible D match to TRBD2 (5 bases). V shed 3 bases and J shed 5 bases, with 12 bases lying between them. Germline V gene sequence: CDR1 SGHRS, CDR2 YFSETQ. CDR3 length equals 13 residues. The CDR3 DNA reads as TGCGCCAGCAGCTGGATAGGAGGAAACGAGCAGTACTTC. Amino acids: CASSWIGGNEQYF.

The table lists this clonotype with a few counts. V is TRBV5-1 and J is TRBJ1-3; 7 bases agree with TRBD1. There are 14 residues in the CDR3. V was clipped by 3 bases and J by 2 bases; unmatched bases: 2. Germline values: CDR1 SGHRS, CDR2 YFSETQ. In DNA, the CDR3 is TGCGCCAGCAGCTCGACAGGGACTGGAAACACCATATATTTT. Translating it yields CASSSTGTGNTIYF.

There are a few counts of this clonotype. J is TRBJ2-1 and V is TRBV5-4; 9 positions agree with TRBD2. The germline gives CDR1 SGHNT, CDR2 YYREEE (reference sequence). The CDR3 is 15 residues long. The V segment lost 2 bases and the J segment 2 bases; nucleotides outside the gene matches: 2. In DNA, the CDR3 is TGTGCCAGCAGCTTAAGACTAGCGGCCTACAATGAGCAGTTCTTC. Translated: CASSLRLAAYNEQFF.

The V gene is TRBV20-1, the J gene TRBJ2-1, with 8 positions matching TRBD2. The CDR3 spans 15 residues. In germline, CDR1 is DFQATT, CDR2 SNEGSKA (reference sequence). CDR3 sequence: CFARPARGGYNEQFF. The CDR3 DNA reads TGCTTTGCTAGACCTGCTCGGGGGGGCTACAATGAGCAGTTCTTC.

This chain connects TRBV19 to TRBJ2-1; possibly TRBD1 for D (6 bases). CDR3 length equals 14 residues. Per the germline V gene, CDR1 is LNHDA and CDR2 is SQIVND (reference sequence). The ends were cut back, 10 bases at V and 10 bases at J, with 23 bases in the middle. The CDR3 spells CATQGRGFSKEQFF. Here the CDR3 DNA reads TGTGCCACCCAGGGCAGGGGTTTTTCGAAGGAGCAGTTCTTC.

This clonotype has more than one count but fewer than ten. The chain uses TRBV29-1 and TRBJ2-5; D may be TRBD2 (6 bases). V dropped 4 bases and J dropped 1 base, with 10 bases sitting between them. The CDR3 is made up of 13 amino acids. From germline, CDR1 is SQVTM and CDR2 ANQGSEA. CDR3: CSVAGVAQETQYF. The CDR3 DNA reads TGCAGCGTTGCGGGGGTGGCCCAAGAGACCCAGTACTTC.

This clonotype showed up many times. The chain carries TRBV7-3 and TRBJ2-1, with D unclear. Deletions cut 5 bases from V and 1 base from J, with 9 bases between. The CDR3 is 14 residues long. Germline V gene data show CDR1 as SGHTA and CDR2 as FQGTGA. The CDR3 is CASSRSTSYNEQFF. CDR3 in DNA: TGTGCCAGCAGCCGGTCTACATCCTACAATGAGCAGTTCTTC. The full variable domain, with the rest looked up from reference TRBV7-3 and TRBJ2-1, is GAGVSQTPSNKVTEKGKYVELRCDPISGHTALYWYRQSLGQGPEFLIYFQGTGAADDSGLPNDRFFAVRPEGSVSTLKIQRTERGDSAVYLCASSRSTSYNEQFFGPGTRLTVL.

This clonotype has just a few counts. The CDR3 DNA follows: TGTGCCAGCATCCGTGGGGGGAATGAGCAGTTCTTC. Amino acids: CASIRGGNEQFF. The rearrangement links TRBV7-9 to TRBJ2-1; D perhaps matches TRBD2 (6 bases). Germline CDR1 SEHNR, CDR2 FQNEAQ (reference sequence). The V gene lost 7 bases and the J gene lost 7 bases, with 11 bases spanning the gap. This CDR3 contains 12 residues.

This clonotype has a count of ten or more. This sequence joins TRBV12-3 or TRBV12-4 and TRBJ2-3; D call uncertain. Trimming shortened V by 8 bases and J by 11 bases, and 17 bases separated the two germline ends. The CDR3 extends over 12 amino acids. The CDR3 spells CASARSRGWQYF. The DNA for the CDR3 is TGTGCCAGCGCGAGGTCGCGCGGATGGCAGTATTTT.

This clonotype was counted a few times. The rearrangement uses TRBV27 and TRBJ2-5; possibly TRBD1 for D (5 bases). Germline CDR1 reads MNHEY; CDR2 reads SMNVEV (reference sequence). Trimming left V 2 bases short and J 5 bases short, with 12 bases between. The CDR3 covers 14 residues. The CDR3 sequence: CASSLSVGRETQYF. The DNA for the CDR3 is TGTGCCAGCAGTTTAAGCGTGGGGCGGGAGACCCAGTACTTC.

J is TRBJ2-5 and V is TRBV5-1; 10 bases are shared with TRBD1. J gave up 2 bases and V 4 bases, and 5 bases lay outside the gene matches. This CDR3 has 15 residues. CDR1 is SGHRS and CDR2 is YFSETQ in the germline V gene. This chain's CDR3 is CASSIGTGVQETQYF. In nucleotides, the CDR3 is TGCGCCAGCAGCATAGGGACAGGGGTTCAAGAGACCCAGTACTTC.

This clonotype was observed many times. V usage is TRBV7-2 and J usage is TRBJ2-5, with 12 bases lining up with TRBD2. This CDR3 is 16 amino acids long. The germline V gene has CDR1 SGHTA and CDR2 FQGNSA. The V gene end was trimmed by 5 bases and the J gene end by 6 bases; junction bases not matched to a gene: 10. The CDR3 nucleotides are TGTGCCAGCAGCCTCGATGCTAGCGGGGGGGCTAAGACCCAGTACTTC. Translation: CASSLDASGGAKTQYF.

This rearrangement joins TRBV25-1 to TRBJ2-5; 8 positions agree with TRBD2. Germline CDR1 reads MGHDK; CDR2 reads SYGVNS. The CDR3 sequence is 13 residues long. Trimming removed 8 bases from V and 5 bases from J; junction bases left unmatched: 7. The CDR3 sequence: CASRGGVLETQYF. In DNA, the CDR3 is TGTGCCAGCCGGGGGGGCGTGTTGGAGACCCAGTACTTC.

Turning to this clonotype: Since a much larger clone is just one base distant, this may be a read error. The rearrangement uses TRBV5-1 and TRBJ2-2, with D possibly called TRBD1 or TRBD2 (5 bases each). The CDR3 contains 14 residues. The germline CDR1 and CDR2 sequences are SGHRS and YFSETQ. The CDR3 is CVSSSGTTTGELFF. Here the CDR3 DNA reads TGCGTCAGCAGCTCAGGGACGACCACCGGGGAGCTGTTTTTT.

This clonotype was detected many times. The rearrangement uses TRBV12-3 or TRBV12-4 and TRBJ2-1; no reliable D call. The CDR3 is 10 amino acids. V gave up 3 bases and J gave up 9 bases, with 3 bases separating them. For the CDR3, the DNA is TGTGCCAGCAGTTTGGGTGAGCAGTTCTTC. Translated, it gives CASSLGEQFF.

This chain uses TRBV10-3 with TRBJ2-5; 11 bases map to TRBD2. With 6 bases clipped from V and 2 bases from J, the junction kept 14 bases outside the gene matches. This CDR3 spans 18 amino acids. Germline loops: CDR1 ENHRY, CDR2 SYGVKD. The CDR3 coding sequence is TGTGCCATCAGGCCCGGGACTAGCGGACGCGGAGGGCAAGAGACCCAGTACTTC. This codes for CAIRPGTSGRGGQETQYF.

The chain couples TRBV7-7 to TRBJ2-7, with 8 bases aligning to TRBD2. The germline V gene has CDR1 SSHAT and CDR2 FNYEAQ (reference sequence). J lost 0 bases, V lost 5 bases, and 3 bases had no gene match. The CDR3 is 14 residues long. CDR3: CASSPGGGSYEQYF. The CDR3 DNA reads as TGTGCCAGCAGCCCCGGGGGGGGCTCCTACGAGCAGTACTTC.

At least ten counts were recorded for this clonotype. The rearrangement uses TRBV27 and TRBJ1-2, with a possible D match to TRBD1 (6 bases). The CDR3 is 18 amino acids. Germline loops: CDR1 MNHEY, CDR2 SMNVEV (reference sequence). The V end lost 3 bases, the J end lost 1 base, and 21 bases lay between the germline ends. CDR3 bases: TGTGCCAGCAGTTTTGGGTGGCGGCGGGGGGCCCTTAACTATGGCTACACCTTC. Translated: CASSFGWRRGALNYGYTF.

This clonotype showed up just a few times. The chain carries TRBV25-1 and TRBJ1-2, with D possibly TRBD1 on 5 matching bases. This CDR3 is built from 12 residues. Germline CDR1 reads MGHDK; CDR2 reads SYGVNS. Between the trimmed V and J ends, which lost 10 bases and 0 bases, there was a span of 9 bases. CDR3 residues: CATSGPNYGYTF. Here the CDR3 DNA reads TGTGCCACTTCGGGGCCTAACTATGGCTACACCTTC.

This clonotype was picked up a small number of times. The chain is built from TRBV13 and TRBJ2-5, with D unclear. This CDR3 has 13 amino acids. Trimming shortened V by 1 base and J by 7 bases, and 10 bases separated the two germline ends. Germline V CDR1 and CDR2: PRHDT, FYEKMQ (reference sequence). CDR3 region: CASSLDIEMTQYF. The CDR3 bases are TGTGCCAGCAGCTTAGACATAGAAATGACCCAGTACTTC. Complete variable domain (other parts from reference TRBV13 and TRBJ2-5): AAGVIQSPRHLIKEKRETATLKCYPIPRHDTVYWYQQGPGQDPQFLISFYEKMQSDKGSIPDRFSAQQFSDYHSELNMSSLELGDSALYFCASSLDIEMTQYFGPGTRLLVL.

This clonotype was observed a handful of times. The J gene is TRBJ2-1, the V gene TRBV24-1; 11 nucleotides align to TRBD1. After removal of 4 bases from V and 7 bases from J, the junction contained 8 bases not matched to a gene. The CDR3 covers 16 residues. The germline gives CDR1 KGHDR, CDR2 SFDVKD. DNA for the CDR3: TGTGCCACCAGTGACCCCGGGACAGGGGGGCTAAATGAGCAGTTCTTC. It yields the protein CATSDPGTGGLNEQFF.

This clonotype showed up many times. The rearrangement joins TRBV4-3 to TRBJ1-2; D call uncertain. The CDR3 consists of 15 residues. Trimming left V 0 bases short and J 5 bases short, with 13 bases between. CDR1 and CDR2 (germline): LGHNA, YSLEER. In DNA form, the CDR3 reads TGCGCCAGCAGCCAAGATAGAGGGAGCGGATATGGCTACACCTTC. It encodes CASSQDRGSGYGYTF.

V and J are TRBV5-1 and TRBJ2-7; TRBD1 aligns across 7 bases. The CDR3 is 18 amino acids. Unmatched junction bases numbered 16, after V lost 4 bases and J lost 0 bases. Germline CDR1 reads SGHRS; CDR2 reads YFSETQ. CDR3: CASSPRPSRGLGSYEQYF. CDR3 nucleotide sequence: TGCGCCAGCAGCCCCCGACCCTCGAGGGGGCTAGGCTCCTACGAGCAGTACTTC.

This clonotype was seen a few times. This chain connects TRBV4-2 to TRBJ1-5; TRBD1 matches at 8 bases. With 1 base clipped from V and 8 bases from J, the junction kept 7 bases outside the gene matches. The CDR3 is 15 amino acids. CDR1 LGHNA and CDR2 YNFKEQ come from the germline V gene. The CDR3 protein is CASSQGRTGTEPQHF. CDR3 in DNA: TGTGCCAGCAGCCAAGGAAGGACAGGGACGGAGCCCCAGCATTTT.

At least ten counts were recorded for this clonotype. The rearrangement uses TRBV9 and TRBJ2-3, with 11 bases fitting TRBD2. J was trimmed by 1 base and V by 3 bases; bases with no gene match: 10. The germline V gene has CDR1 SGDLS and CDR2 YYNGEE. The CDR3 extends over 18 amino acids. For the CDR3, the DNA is TGTGCCAGCAGCGAGACTAGCGGGGCCCCTCTAGGCACAGATACGCAGTATTTT. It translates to CASSETSGAPLGTDTQYF. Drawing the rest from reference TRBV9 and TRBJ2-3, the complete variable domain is DSGVTQTPKHLITATGQRVTLRCSPRSGDLSVYWYQQSLDQGLQFLIQYYNGEERAKGNILERFSAQQFPDLHSELNLSSLELGDSALYFCASSETSGAPLGTDTQYFGPGTRLTVL.

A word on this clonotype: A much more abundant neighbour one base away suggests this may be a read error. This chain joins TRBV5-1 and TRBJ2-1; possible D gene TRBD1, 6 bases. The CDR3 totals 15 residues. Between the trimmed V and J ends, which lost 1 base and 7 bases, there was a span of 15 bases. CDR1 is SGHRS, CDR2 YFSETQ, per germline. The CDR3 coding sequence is TGCGCCAGCAGCTTGAAAGGTAGGGGGACAAATGAGCAGTTCTTC. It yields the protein CASSLKGRGTNEQFF.